This T cell receptor beta chain was captured in a study of OX40 agonist ivuxolimab in advanced cancers. Across the study: Ivuxolimab, an agonistic anti-OX40 (CD134) antibody, was given to patients. At 0.01 to 10 mg/kg, ivuxolimab was administered intravenously to patients every 2 weeks.

The V end lost 4 bases, the J end lost 5 bases, and 15 bases lay between the germline ends. The germline V gene encodes CDR1 LGHNA and CDR2 YSLEER. The CDR3 is made up of 14 amino acids. Sequenced by immunoSEQ multiplex PCR; TCRdb stores in-frame clones only, minus some. Of 35,000 to 45,000 clones listed, about 86% were seen once; the top ten hold 21%. By share, this clone ranks as large. This sequence joins TRBV4-3 and TRBJ2-7; D is possibly TRBD2 (5 bases). The receptor comes from an adult with an advanced solid tumor such as melanoma, head and neck, liver or kidney cancer. The source was CD4+ or CD8+ T cells sorted from blood, collected in a trial of the OX40 agonist ivuxolimab. This CDR3 is CASSPATTRNEQYF. The CDR3 coding sequence is TGCGCCAGCAGCCCCGCCACAACTAGGAACGAGCAGTACTTC.